Each of the 20 T cell receptor beta chains below was sequenced from the same sample in a study of blood T cell repertoires in COVID-19. Some clones are missing from TCRdb's copy, which holds only in-frame ones; the method was immunoSEQ multiplex PCR. The sample lists tens of thousands of clones, approximately 83% occurring once. Material: peripheral blood. The receptors here all came from a woman aged 80 or over with acute or convalescent COVID-19.

The rearrangement links TRBV25-1 to TRBJ2-1, with D uncertain. In germline, CDR1 is MGHDK, CDR2 SYGVNS. V shed 4 bases and J shed 5 bases, with 12 bases lying between them. The CDR3 is 14 residues long. CDR3: CASSGGAFDNEQFF. The CDR3 region has the DNA TGTGCCAGCAGTGGTGGAGCTTTTGACAATGAGCAGTTCTTC.

Only one count was recorded for this clone. CDR3 sequence: CASSSGGHYGYTF. CDR3 in DNA: TGTGCCAGCTCTTCGGGGGGCCACTATGGCTACACCTTC. J is TRBJ1-2 and V is TRBV2, with D perhaps matching TRBD1 (6 bases). The CDR3 consists of 13 residues. V lost 8 bases and J 3 bases, leaving 13 bases between the germline ends. The V gene's germline CDR1 is SNHLY and CDR2 FYNNEI. The entire variable domain, with the rest obtained from reference TRBV2 and TRBJ1-2, is as follows: EPEVTQTPSHQVTQMGQEVILRCVPISNHLYFYWYRQILGQKVEFLVSFYNNEISEKSEIFDDQFSVERPDGSNFTLKIRSTKLEDSAMYFCASSSGGHYGYTFGSGTRLTVV.

The chain joins TRBV5-1 to TRBJ1-1; perhaps TRBD1 as D (5 bases). V lost 4 bases and J 4 bases, leaving 11 bases between the germline ends. CDR1 and CDR2 (germline): SGHRS, YFSETQ. The CDR3 runs 13 residues. The CDR3 DNA sequence: TGCGCCAGCAGCCCGGGGGGGTCCACTGAAGCTTTCTTT. Amino acids: CASSPGGSTEAFF.

V is TRBV9 and J is TRBJ1-2, with 9 nucleotides matching TRBD1. Per germline, CDR1 SGDLS and CDR2 YYNGEE. V was pared by 3 bases and J by 7 bases, with 13 bases of the junction left unmatched. The CDR3 totals 16 residues. The CDR3 DNA follows: TGTGCCAGCAGCGACAAACAGGGGGCGCCCCGGAGTGGCTACACCTTC. Protein product: CASSDKQGAPRSGYTF.

This rearrangement joins TRBV3-1 (or the pseudogene TRBV3-2) to TRBJ2-7; TRBD1 agrees at 8 bases. The CDR3 spans 21 residues. Per the germline V gene, CDR1 is LGHDT and CDR2 is YNNKEL (reference sequence). V shed 1 base, J shed 6 bases, and the junction held 26 bases outside the gene matches. The CDR3 DNA reads TGTGCCAGCAGCCAAGTAACGGGCTACAGGGGGGATCGGGTACAGGTGTGCGAGCAGTACTTC. Translated, it gives CASSQVTGYRGDRVQVCEQYF.

This chain uses TRBV29-1 with TRBJ1-4; maybe TRBD1 (6 bases). The V end lost 0 bases, the J end lost 10 bases, and 15 bases lay between the germline ends. In germline, CDR1 is SQVTM, CDR2 ANQGSEA. The CDR3 length is 14 residues. The CDR3 DNA reads as TGCAGCGTTGAAGAGGCGGGCCTAGGGGGAAAACTGTTTTTT. It yields the protein CSVEEAGLGGKLFF. The variable domain in full, completed from reference TRBV29-1 and TRBJ1-4, reads SAVISQKPSRDICQRGTSLTIQCQVDSQVTMMFWYRQQPGQSLTLIATANQGSEATYESGFVIDKFPISRPNLTFSTLTVSNMSPEDSSIYLCSVEEAGLGGKLFFGSGTQLSVL.

The V and J genes are TRBV18 and TRBJ1-2, with D perhaps matching TRBD1 (6 bases). V was clipped by 3 bases and J by 3 bases, with 14 bases between them. Germline V gene sequence: CDR1 KGHSH, CDR2 LQKENI. There are 15 residues in the CDR3. Written as DNA, the CDR3 is TGTGCCAGCTCACCCAACAGGGACGGTGACTATGGCTACACCTTC. It encodes CASSPNRDGDYGYTF. The whole variable domain, filled in from reference TRBV18 and TRBJ1-2, reads NAGVMQNPRHLVRRRGQEARLRCSPMKGHSHVYWYRQLPEEGLKFMVYLQKENIIDESGMPKERFSAEFPKEGPSILRIQQVVRGDSAAYFCASSPNRDGDYGYTFGSGTRLTVV.

The genes are TRBV19 and TRBJ1-1; TRBD1 agrees at 7 bases. CDR3 size: 14 residues. V shed 7 bases and J 3 bases; nucleotides not matched to a gene: 8. CDR1 is LNHDA and CDR2 is SQIVND in the germline V gene (reference sequence). DNA for the CDR3: TGTGCCAGTACCAGACAGGGAGAAGACACTGAAGCTTTCTTT. Amino acids: CASTRQGEDTEAFF.

The V and J genes are TRBV24-1 and TRBJ1-2; TRBD1 agrees at 9 bases. The CDR3 sequence is 19 residues long. Germline V gives CDR1 KGHDR, CDR2 SFDVKD. With 4 bases clipped from V and 3 bases from J, the junction kept 17 bases outside the gene matches. The DNA for the CDR3 is TGTGCCACCAGTGACCCCTCCGGGACAGGGCCCGTTTCGGACTATGGCTACACCTTC. It encodes CATSDPSGTGPVSDYGYTF.

The rearrangement uses TRBV28 and TRBJ2-1; tentative D call: TRBD2 (7 bases). V lost 3 bases to trimming and J lost 7 bases, with 16 bases between them. Germline V CDR1 and CDR2: MDHEN, SYDVKM. The CDR3 extends over 15 amino acids. CDR3: CASSLRQGRGNEQFF. Written as DNA, the CDR3 is TGTGCCAGCAGTTTGAGGCAGGGGAGGGGGAATGAGCAGTTCTTC.

V gene TRBV2 combines with J gene TRBJ2-1, with TRBD2 matching 7 bases. The ends lost 7 bases at V and 6 bases at J; junction bases unmatched: 9. Germline V gene sequence: CDR1 SNHLY, CDR2 FYNNEI. The CDR3 runs 14 residues. The CDR3, as DNA: TGTGCCAGCACATCGCAGCGGGGCCCCAATGAGCAGTTCTTC. Translated, it gives CASTSQRGPNEQFF.

As DNA, the CDR3 is TGCGCCAGCAGCTTGGACGGCGGCTCTGGAAACACCATATATTTT. As protein: CASSLDGGSGNTIYF. This chain connects TRBV5-1 to TRBJ1-3; no reliable D call. Germline V gives CDR1 SGHRS, CDR2 YFSETQ. V was trimmed by 0 bases and J by 0 bases, leaving 7 bases between them. CDR3 length equals 15 residues.

The chain is built from TRBV9 and TRBJ1-2; TRBD1 matches at 7 bases. With 3 bases clipped from V and 7 bases from J, the junction kept 15 bases outside the gene matches. The CDR3 is made up of 16 amino acids. Per the germline V gene, CDR1 is SGDLS and CDR2 is YYNGEE. The CDR3 sequence is CASSAWTGPVGGGYTF. CDR3 bases: TGTGCCAGCAGCGCGTGGACAGGCCCAGTAGGTGGTGGCTACACCTTC.

This chain connects TRBV5-6 to TRBJ2-3, with D possibly TRBD1 on 5 matching bases. CDR3 size: 15 residues. Trimming cost V 4 bases and J 6 bases, with 18 bases left between them. Looked up from germline, CDR1 is SGHDT and CDR2 is YYEEEE. CDR3 nucleotide sequence: TGTGCCAGCAGCCTCTCTGGGGCATCGGCGGATACGCAGTATTTT. Encoded protein: CASSLSGASADTQYF.

The V and J genes are TRBV7-2 and TRBJ1-1; D unclear. This CDR3 comprises 13 residues. Trimming cost V 3 bases and J 5 bases, with 10 bases left between them. The germline V gene encodes CDR1 SGHTA and CDR2 FQGNSA. As DNA, the CDR3 is TGTGCCAGCAGCTTCTCCGAGGGAACTGAAGCTTTCTTT. Its translation: CASSFSEGTEAFF.

This chain connects TRBV18 to TRBJ1-2; a possible D gene is TRBD1 (6 bases). The CDR3 covers 15 residues. V was shortened by 5 bases and J by 4 bases, with 17 bases between the two germline ends. CDR1 and CDR2 (germline): KGHSH, LQKENI. The CDR3 sequence: CASSFSGTNSYGYTF. DNA of the CDR3: TGTGCCAGCTCATTTTCCGGGACAAATTCCTATGGCTACACCTTC.

This clone was observed once. The J gene is TRBJ2-2, the V gene TRBV11-3; D not resolved. The CDR3 is made up of 14 amino acids. V was cut by 3 bases and J by 2 bases, with 7 bases left in between. The V gene's germline CDR1 is SGHNT and CDR2 YENEEA. CDR3 in amino acids: CASSFDTNTGELFF. The DNA for the CDR3 is TGTGCCAGCAGCTTTGACACTAACACCGGGGAGCTGTTTTTT.

The CDR3 region is CASSLGRGGYNEQFF. The CDR3 DNA sequence: TGTGCCAGCAGCTTAGGGCGGGGGGGCTACAATGAGCAGTTCTTC. This chain links TRBV7-8 with TRBJ2-1, with TRBD2 matching over 9 bases. Germline V lookup: CDR1 SGHVS, CDR2 FQNEAQ. CDR3 length equals 15 residues. V lost 1 base, J lost 3 bases, and 1 base stayed unmatched. The full variable domain, its missing parts supplied by reference TRBV7-8 and TRBJ2-1, is GAGVSQSPRYKVAKRGQDVALRCDPISGHVSLFWYQQALGQGPEFLTYFQNEAQLDKSGLPSDRFFAERPEGSVSTLKIQRTQQEDSAVYLCASSLGRGGYNEQFFGPGTRLTVL.

This clone turned up a few times. The rearrangement links TRBV5-1 to TRBJ1-3; no clear D gene. The CDR3 is 14 residues long. Germline V lookup: CDR1 SGHRS, CDR2 YFSETQ. V lost 0 bases and J lost 8, with 12 bases in between. The CDR3 protein is CASSLVVSGDTIYF. The DNA of the CDR3 is TGCGCCAGCAGCTTGGTAGTCTCCGGAGACACCATATATTTT. Using reference TRBV5-1 and TRBJ1-3 for the parts outside the CDR3, the full variable domain is KAGVTQTPRYLIKTRGQQVTLSCSPISGHRSVSWYQQTPGQGLQFLFEYFSETQRNKGNFPGRFSGRQFSNSRSEMNVSTLELGDSALYLCASSLVVSGDTIYFGEGSWLTVV.

As concerns this clone: Other DNA sequences in the same sample also yield this CDR3. J is TRBJ1-3 and V is TRBV9; D is perhaps TRBD1 (6 bases). Germline V CDR1 and CDR2: SGDLS, YYNGEE. CDR3 length: 14 amino acids. Trimming pared 2 bases from V and 0 bases from J, leaving 6 bases between. The CDR3, as DNA: TGTGCCAGCAGCGTGGACAGCTCTGGAAACACCATATATTTT. Its protein is CASSVDSSGNTIYF.